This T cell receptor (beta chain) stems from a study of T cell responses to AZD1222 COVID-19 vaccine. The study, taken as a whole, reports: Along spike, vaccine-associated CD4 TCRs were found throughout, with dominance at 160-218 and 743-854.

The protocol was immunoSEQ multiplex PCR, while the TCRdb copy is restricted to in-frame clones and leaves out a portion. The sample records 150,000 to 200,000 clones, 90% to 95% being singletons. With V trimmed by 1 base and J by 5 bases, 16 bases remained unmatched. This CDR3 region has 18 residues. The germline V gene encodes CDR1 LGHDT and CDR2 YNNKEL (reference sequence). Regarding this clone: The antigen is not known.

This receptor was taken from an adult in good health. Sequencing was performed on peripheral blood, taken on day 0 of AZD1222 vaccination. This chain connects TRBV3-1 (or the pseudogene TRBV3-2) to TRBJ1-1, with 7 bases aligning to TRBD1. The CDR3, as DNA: TGTGCCAGCAGCCAAGGGCCCTTACAGGGGACAAGAACGACTGAAGCTTTCTTT. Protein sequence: CASSQGPLQGTRTTEAFF.